Listed below are T cell receptor beta chains from one sample, sequenced in a study of patients and donors after allogeneic stem cell transplantation. TCRdb recomputed calls from the RT-PCR reads with MiXCR, one row per CDR3 protein. The sample contains about 960,000 distinct CDR3 sequences, roughly 18% of which appear only once. The material sequenced was blood, either unsorted or a sorted T cell fraction (not recorded which). The receptors were gathered from a human donor who was either an allogeneic HSCT recipient or a stem cell or donor lymphocyte infusion donor (not recorded which). It is not recorded whose cells these are; they may come from a transplant donor. The CDR3 runs from the conserved cysteine through the conserved F or W. D genes are given only for firm matches. For some rows the clone size is stated as once, few or many, or as a class when expanded; others skip it.

D	V	J	size	CDR3	DNA
.	TRBV20-1	TRBJ2-2	few	CSARDRQHTGELFF	TGCAGTGCTAGAGATAGACAGCACACCGGGGAGCTGTTTTTT
TRBD1	TRBV6-1	TRBJ1-4	.	CASSQRQGSANEKLFF	TGTGCCAGCAGCCAACGACAGGGGTCGGCTAATGAAAAACTGTTTTTT
.	TRBV20-1	TRBJ2-3	.	CSAPTGPHFTSTDTQYF	TGCAGTGCGCCTACAGGCCCACATTTTACTAGCACAGATACGCAGTATTTT
TRBD2	TRBV5-1	TRBJ2-7	few	CASSGGLADNSYEQYF	TGCGCCAGCAGCGGAGGACTAGCGGATAACTCCTACGAGCAGTACTTC
TRBD1	TRBV11-2	TRBJ2-6	.	CASSFGTGGPHSGANVLTF	TGTGCCAGCAGCTTTGGGACAGGGGGACCACACTCTGGGGCCAACGTCCTGACTTTC
TRBD2	TRBV12-3/TRBV12-4	TRBJ2-2	.	CASTRILAGGPSAGELFF	TGTGCCAGCACTCGAATTTTAGCGGGAGGGCCTTCGGCCGGGGAGCTGTTTTTT
.	TRBV11-2	TRBJ1-1	few	CASSLRGNTANTEAFF	TGTGCCAGCAGCTTAAGGGGCAATACGGCGAACACTGAAGCTTTCTTT
TRBD1	TRBV2	TRBJ2-5	once	CASSWTGIRETQYF	TGTGCCAGCAGTTGGACAGGGATTAGGGAGACCCAGTACTTC
.	TRBV24-1	TRBJ2-4	.	CATSDPSAGGQGQYF	TGTGCCACCAGTGACCCCTCGGCAGGGGGGCAGGGTCAGTACTTC
.	TRBV2	TRBJ1-3	.	CASMTDEDRNTIYF	TGTGCCAGCATGACCGACGAGGATAGAAACACCATATATTTT
.	TRBV7-8	TRBJ2-2	many	CASSLTENTGELFF	TGTGCCAGCAGCTTGACTGAGAACACCGGGGAGCTGTTTTTT
.	TRBV4-1	TRBJ1-5	.	CASSQDGTGAYQPQHF	TGCGCCAGCAGCCAAGACGGCACGGGGGCGTATCAGCCCCAGCATTTT
TRBD1	TRBV2	TRBJ1-1	few	CASRDDAGGNTEAFF	TGTGCCAGCAGGGACGACGCAGGGGGCAACACTGAAGCTTTCTTT
.	TRBV7-9	TRBJ2-2	.	CASSFTRTPNTGELFF	TGTGCCAGCAGCTTTACGAGGACACCCAACACCGGGGAGCTGTTTTTT
TRBD1	TRBV15	TRBJ2-7	.	CATSRDRLRGQYF	TGTGCCACCAGCAGGGACAGGTTGAGGGGGCAGTACTTC
.	TRBV7-2	TRBJ1-1	.	CASSLRGGTAAFF	TGTGCCAGCAGCTTAAGGGGCGGGACGGCGGCTTTCTTT
TRBD2	TRBV13	TRBJ2-1	once	CASSLGPGSGGNEQFF	TGTGCCAGCAGCTTAGGCCCTGGTAGCGGGGGCAATGAGCAGTTCTTC
TRBD1	TRBV9	TRBJ1-6	few	CASSVTPGTGMLHF	TGTGCCAGCAGCGTAACCCCTGGGACAGGGATGCTCCACTTT
.	TRBV10-3	TRBJ2-1	few	CAISEYDESEQFF	TGTGCCATCAGTGAATATGACGAGTCAGAGCAGTTCTTC
.	TRBV6-5	TRBJ2-7	few	CASSYSGGNEQYF	TGTGCCAGCAGTTACTCGGGCGGCAACGAGCAGTACTTC
TRBD1	TRBV29-1	TRBJ1-5	many	CSAITGTGVMGNQPQHF	TGCAGCGCAATTACCGGGACAGGGGTTATGGGCAATCAGCCCCAGCATTTT
.	TRBV2	TRBJ1-1	few	CASRETTVNTEAFF	TGTGCCAGCAGAGAAACGACAGTGAACACTGAAGCTTTCTTT
TRBD1	TRBV15	TRBJ1-2	.	CATSIDTTGNGYTF	TGTGCCACCAGCATCGATACGACAGGGAACGGCTACACCTTC
.	TRBV2	TRBJ2-7	.	CASRAGASSYEQYF	TGTGCCAGCCGGGCGGGGGCTAGCTCCTACGAGCAGTACTTC
TRBD1	TRBV25-1	TRBJ1-2	few	CASSARDRSYGYTF	TGTGCCAGCAGTGCTCGGGACAGATCCTATGGCTACACCTTC
TRBD1	TRBV4-3	TRBJ2-7	many	CASSQESRGSYEQYF	TGCGCCAGCAGCCAAGAAAGCAGGGGGTCCTACGAGCAGTACTTC
TRBD1	TRBV7-3	TRBJ1-2	few	CASSAGQGSYGYTF	TGTGCCAGCAGCGCGGGACAGGGGAGCTATGGCTACACCTTC
.	TRBV7-8	TRBJ1-1	few	CASSLERRWPGGAFF	TGTGCCAGCAGCTTAGAGAGGCGCTGGCCCGGCGGAGCTTTCTTT
.	TRBV11-2	TRBJ2-1	.	CASHDRPNYNEQFF	TGTGCCAGCCACGACAGGCCAAACTACAATGAGCAGTTCTTC
.	TRBV21-1	TRBJ2-7	.	CASSKAGPRLTYEQYF	TGTGCCAGCAGCAAAGCGGGTCCGCGTTTAACCTACGAGCAGTACTTC
.	TRBV3-1	TRBJ2-1	few	CASSQVLPGAHNEQFF	TGTGCCAGCAGCCAAGTTTTACCGGGAGCGCACAATGAGCAGTTCTTC
.	TRBV18	TRBJ2-2	.	CASSPLGPLNTGELFF	TGTGCCAGCTCACCTTTAGGACCTTTGAACACCGGGGAGCTGTTTTTT
.	TRBV12-3/TRBV12-4	TRBJ2-1	many	CASSLEQGPNEQFF	TGTGCCAGCAGTTTAGAACAGGGACCCAATGAGCAGTTCTTC
TRBD1	TRBV6-2/TRBV6-3	TRBJ2-7	.	CASSPTGSFYEQYF	TGTGCCAGCAGTCCGACAGGGAGCTTCTACGAGCAGTACTTC
TRBD1	TRBV20-1	TRBJ1-1	few	CSASRVGRQGSGTEAFF	TGCAGTGCTAGCAGGGTCGGTCGACAGGGTTCGGGCACTGAAGCTTTCTTT
.	TRBV7-9	TRBJ2-5	.	CASSRMVETQYF	TGTGCCAGCAGCCGGATGGTGGAGACCCAGTACTTC